Presented here are 5 T cell receptor beta chains from one specimen sequenced in a study of cytomegalovirus exposure and HLA in healthy donors. Use of 60 Vbeta and 13 Jbeta primers characterized the PCR. TCRdb keeps only in-frame clones here, not all; method: immunoSEQ multiplex PCR. The sample gives more than 75,000 clones, roughly 83% of which show up once; approximately 14% is in the top ten. The sequenced material came from PBMCs. These receptors were taken from a woman aged 40 to 55 in good health and CMV-seropositive.

The chain has TRBV14 and TRBJ2-7, with D tentatively TRBD1 (5 bases). The ends were cut back, 4 bases at V and 7 bases at J, with 14 bases in the middle. Germline CDR1 reads SGHDN; CDR2 reads FVKESK. The CDR3 has 13 residues. For the CDR3, the DNA is TGTGCCAGCAGCCCGGCAGGGTCAGGGGAGCAGTACTTC. It yields the protein CASSPAGSGEQYF.

This clone showed up just once. The rearrangement uses TRBV6-5 and TRBJ1-1; 7 nucleotides match TRBD1. CDR3 length equals 15 residues. With 2 bases clipped from V and 4 bases from J, the junction kept 7 bases outside the gene matches. Germline CDR1 reads MNHEY; CDR2 reads SVGAGI. The CDR3 sequence is CASSYATGVATEAFF. DNA for the CDR3: TGTGCCAGCAGTTACGCAACAGGGGTGGCCACTGAAGCTTTCTTT.

The chain has TRBV14 and TRBJ1-1, with 7 bases matching TRBD1. V shed 0 bases and J 0 bases; nucleotides not matched to a gene: 10. The germline V gene has CDR1 SGHDN and CDR2 FVKESK. CDR3 length: 18 residues. DNA of the CDR3: TGTGCCAGCAGCCAAGAGGTATGGGACAGAGCCTTGAACACTGAAGCTTTCTTT. Protein product: CASSQEVWDRALNTEAFF.

This clone was found once. The V call is TRBV7-9, the J call TRBJ2-5; TRBD2 aligns across 8 bases. Losses at the gene ends were 5 bases for V and 5 bases for J; bases not matched to a gene: 7. CDR3 length: 14 amino acids. Germline CDR1 is SEHNR and CDR2 is FQNEAQ (reference sequence). The DNA for the CDR3 is TGTGCCAGCAGCCCGCTAAGCGGGGGCGAGACCCAGTACTTC. This translates into CASSPLSGGETQYF.

This clone occurred once. The chain uses TRBV29-1 and TRBJ1-2; the D is unclear. This CDR3 has 14 amino acids. The V gene lost 4 bases and the J gene lost 4 bases, with 16 bases spanning the gap. CDR1 SQVTM and CDR2 ANQGSEA come from the germline V gene. This CDR3 is CSVGPRAASYGYTF. DNA of the CDR3: TGCAGCGTTGGGCCTCGAGCAGCTAGCTATGGCTACACCTTC. Full variable domain (remainder filled in from reference TRBV29-1 and TRBJ1-2): SAVISQKPSRDICQRGTSLTIQCQVDSQVTMMFWYRQQPGQSLTLIATANQGSEATYESGFVIDKFPISRPNLTFSTLTVSNMSPEDSSIYLCSVGPRAASYGYTFGSGTRLTVV.